This T cell receptor (beta chain) emerged from a study of blood T cell repertoires in COVID-19. This CDR3 has 13 amino acids. Germline CDR1 MNHEY, CDR2 SVGAGI. The V end was cut by 6 bases, the J end by 9 bases, with 12 bases between. Using immunoSEQ multiplex PCR, the repertoire was profiled, and TCRdb retains in-frame clones only, with some absent. The table lists some 100,000 clones, about 86% of them singletons. The chain couples TRBV6-5 to TRBJ1-6; D is possibly TRBD1 (5 bases). The sequenced material came from peripheral blood. The source of this sequence is a woman in her seventies with acute or convalescent COVID-19. The CDR3: CASRIVGGSPLHF. CDR3 bases: TGTGCCAGCAGGATAGTCGGGGGTTCACCCCTCCACTTT.